These 10 T cell receptor beta chains share one sample of origin, sequenced in a study of Tregs in tolerant kidney transplant recipients. Recipients received nonmyeloablative bone marrow transplants from related graft donors, with transient mixed chimerism. Sequencing used immunoSEQ multiplex PCR; TCRdb keeps in-frame clones, though not all of them. There are tens of thousands of clones in the sample; under 95% occur only once, and roughly 1.7% lies in the top ten. This sample comprised CD4+ T cells from blood (PBMCs), obtained 12 months after the transplant. These receptors were collected from a human patient who received a combined kidney and bone marrow transplant. Some T cells may be graft donor cells.

The chain uses TRBV7-9 and TRBJ1-5, with D possibly matching TRBD1 (6 bases). Per the germline V gene, CDR1 is SEHNR and CDR2 is FQNEAQ (reference sequence). This CDR3 has 16 residues. V gave up 0 bases and J gave up 2 bases, with 11 bases separating them. The CDR3: CASSLAGGPGNQPQHF. The CDR3 DNA reads as TGTGCCAGCAGCTTAGCGGGGGGGCCAGGCAATCAGCCCCAGCATTTT.

Details on this clone: Other DNA sequences from this sample encode an identical CDR3 as well. The chain is built from TRBV7-3 and TRBJ1-6; D is possibly TRBD1 (6 bases). The V end lost 2 bases, the J end lost 4 bases, and 9 bases lay between the germline ends. Per germline, CDR1 SGHTA and CDR2 FQGTGA. This CDR3 is 15 amino acids long. CDR3 region: CASSLSDSYNSPLHF. CDR3 DNA sequence: TGTGCCAGCAGCTTATCGGACAGTTATAATTCACCCCTCCACTTT.

The V call is TRBV6-4, the J call TRBJ1-4, with 12 bases that match TRBD1. V dropped 6 bases and J dropped 8; count of bases not matched to a gene: 7. The CDR3 runs 15 residues. Looked up from germline, CDR1 is MRHNA and CDR2 is SNTAGT. In DNA, the CDR3 is TGTGCCAGCAGCAGAGGGGACAGGGGGCGAGAAAAACTGTTTTTT. Translated: CASSRGDRGREKLFF.

The chain links TRBV29-1 to TRBJ1-4, with 7 bases aligning to TRBD1. The CDR3 extends over 14 amino acids. The V gene end was trimmed by 4 bases and the J gene end by 5 bases; junction bases not matched to a gene: 7. The germline V gene has CDR1 SQVTM and CDR2 ANQGSEA. The CDR3 nucleotides read TGCAGCGTTGTTGGGGACAGACTAAATGAAAAACTGTTTTTT. It codes for CSVVGDRLNEKLFF. The variable domain in full, completed from reference TRBV29-1 and TRBJ1-4, reads SAVISQKPSRDICQRGTSLTIQCQVDSQVTMMFWYRQQPGQSLTLIATANQGSEATYESGFVIDKFPISRPNLTFSTLTVSNMSPEDSSIYLCSVVGDRLNEKLFFGSGTQLSVL.

This clone occurred a few times. The chain links TRBV18 to TRBJ1-4; D call uncertain. V was trimmed by 5 bases and J by 5 bases, leaving 12 bases between them. There are 14 residues in the CDR3. CDR1 is KGHSH, CDR2 LQKENI, per germline. CDR3 sequence: CASSSRDGNEKLFF. CDR3 DNA sequence: TGTGCCAGCTCATCCCGGGATGGGAATGAAAAACTGTTTTTT. Combining the CDR3 with reference TRBV18 and TRBJ1-4 gives the whole variable domain NAGVMQNPRHLVRRRGQEARLRCSPMKGHSHVYWYRQLPEEGLKFMVYLQKENIIDESGMPKERFSAEFPKEGPSILRIQQVVRGDSAAYFCASSSRDGNEKLFFGSGTQLSVL.

This sequence joins TRBV27 and TRBJ2-3; D is undetermined. V lost 3 bases and J lost 6, with 10 bases in between. The CDR3 contains 13 residues. CDR1 MNHEY and CDR2 SMNVEV come from the germline V gene (reference sequence). The CDR3 loop reads CASSFTRRDTQYF. For the CDR3, the DNA is TGTGCCAGCAGTTTTACCCGGCGGGATACGCAGTATTTT.

This chain joins TRBV9 and TRBJ1-6, with 7 bases matching TRBD1. The CDR3 has 15 residues. The germline gives CDR1 SGDLS, CDR2 YYNGEE. V dropped 0 bases and J dropped 7; count of bases not matched to a gene: 4. The CDR3 region has the DNA TGTGCCAGCAGCGTAGGCCCAGGGGGGAATTCACCCCTCCACTTT. Amino acids: CASSVGPGGNSPLHF.

CDR3 coding DNA: TGTGCCAGCAGTGATCGTGGCGGGACCTACAATGAGCAGTTCTTC. It is translated as CASSDRGGTYNEQFF. The chain couples TRBV6-1 to TRBJ2-1, with D tentatively TRBD2 (6 bases). The CDR3 covers 15 residues. Trimming took off 3 bases at V and 2 bases at J, with 11 bases between the two ends. Germline values: CDR1 MNHNS, CDR2 SASEGT.

V gene TRBV7-9 combines with J gene TRBJ1-4; 9 bases match TRBD1. Trimming removed 2 bases from V and 0 bases from J; junction bases left unmatched: 1. CDR1 is SEHNR and CDR2 is FQNEAQ in the germline V gene (reference sequence). There are 16 residues in the CDR3. The CDR3: CASSLRQGATNEKLFF. The CDR3 region has the DNA TGTGCCAGCAGCTTACGACAGGGGGCAACTAATGAAAAACTGTTTTTT. Combining the CDR3 with reference TRBV7-9 and TRBJ1-4 gives the whole variable domain DTGVSQNPRHKITKRGQNVTFRCDPISEHNRLYWYRQTLGQGPEFLTYFQNEAQLEKSRLLSDRFSAERPKGSFSTLEIQRTEQGDSAMYLCASSLRQGATNEKLFFGSGTQLSVL.

This clone is a singleton in its sample. Written as DNA, the CDR3 is TGTGCCAGCAGCCAAAAGGGGGCTCCCTATGGCTACACCTTC. It specifies CASSQKGAPYGYTF. The chain joins TRBV7-2 to TRBJ1-2, with 7 positions matching TRBD1. The V gene end was trimmed by 5 bases and the J gene end by 4 bases; junction bases not matched to a gene: 7. Per germline, CDR1 SGHTA and CDR2 FQGNSA. The CDR3 consists of 14 residues.